A single T cell receptor beta chain is shown here with its context. Its antigen remains unidentified. The PCR employed 60 Vbeta primers together with 13 Jbeta primers. The assay was immunoSEQ multiplex PCR, and TCRdb's table has in-frame clones only and misses some. The profile covers more than 100,000 clones, with about 70% appearing a single time and 2% to 2.5% taken by the ten largest. The record originates from a study of cytomegalovirus exposure and HLA in healthy donors. Looking at the study overall: HLA-typed donors contributed 65 million to 95 million unique TCRs, which were held in an early data release.

General study findings and limits: Later on, a genetic analysis was performed. It linked a missense variant in DCLRE1C with V- and J-gene trimming of TCR beta.

The CDR3 has 15 amino acids. Germline lookup yields CDR1 MNHEY and CDR2 SMNVEV (reference sequence). V gave up 3 bases and J gave up 1 base, with 12 bases separating them. These donors, healthy bone marrow donors, were studied. The sequence was collected from a middle-aged woman in good health and CMV-seronegative. Sequencing input: PBMCs. This chain connects TRBV27 to TRBJ1-1; D is unresolved. CDR3 bases: TGTGCCAGCAGTTTGTCGGGAGCACGGAACACTGAAGCTTTCTTT. It codes for CASSLSGARNTEAFF.